Detailed here is one T cell receptor (beta chain). What it binds is unknown. The data are from a study of OX40 agonist ivuxolimab in advanced cancers. Study-level points and caveats: Low normalized clonal expansion also occurred in some nonresponding patients. Within 6 weeks, CD4+ and CD8+ blood T cells expanded clonally at 0.1 to 3.0 mg/kg.

Data came from immunoSEQ multiplex PCR; TCRdb stores just in-frame clones and leaves some out. The sample has just over 30,000 clones, more than 75% seen once. Germline V gene lookup returns CDR1 SQVTM and CDR2 ANQGSEA. CDR3 length equals 16 residues. Germline trimming cut 1 base from V and 4 bases from J; bases unmatched to any gene: 4. Sequencing used CD4+ or CD8+ T cells sorted from blood, obtained in a trial of the OX40 agonist ivuxolimab. This sequence originates from an adult with an advanced solid tumor such as melanoma, head and neck, liver or kidney cancer. V gene TRBV29-1 combines with J gene TRBJ2-2, with TRBD2 matching 12 bases. CDR3 coding DNA: TGCAGCGTTGAAGGACTAGCGGGAGTTGCCACCGGGGAGCTGTTTTTT. Amino acid sequence: CSVEGLAGVATGELFF.